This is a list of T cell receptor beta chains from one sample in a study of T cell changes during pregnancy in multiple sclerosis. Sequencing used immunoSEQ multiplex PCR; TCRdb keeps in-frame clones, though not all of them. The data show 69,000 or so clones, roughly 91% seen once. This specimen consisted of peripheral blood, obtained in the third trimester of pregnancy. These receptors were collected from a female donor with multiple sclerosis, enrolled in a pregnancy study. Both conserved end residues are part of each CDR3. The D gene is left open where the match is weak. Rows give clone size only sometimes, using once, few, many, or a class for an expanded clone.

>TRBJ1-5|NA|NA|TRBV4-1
TGCGCCAGCAGCCAGCGACAGGTCAATCAGCCCCAGCATTTT
CASSQRQVNQPQHF
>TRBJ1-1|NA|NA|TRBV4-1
TGCGCCAGCAGCCGATTTACCAGGGGTGGGGACACTGAAGCTTTCTTT
CASSRFTRGGDTEAFF
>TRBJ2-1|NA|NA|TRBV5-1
TGCGCCAGCAGATCATATACAGGGAGCTCCTACAATGAGCAGTTCTTC
CASRSYTGSSYNEQFF
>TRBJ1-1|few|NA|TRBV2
TGTGCCAGCAGTGAATCAGGTTACACTGAAGCTTTCTTT
CASSESGYTEAFF
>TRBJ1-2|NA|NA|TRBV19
TGTGCCAGTAGTATTCAGGGGACCTATGGCTACACCTTC
CASSIQGTYGYTF
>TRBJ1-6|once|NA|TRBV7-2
TGTGCCAGCAGCCCCCCCCTCTCACCCCTCCACTTT
CASSPPLSPLHF
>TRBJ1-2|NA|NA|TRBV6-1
TGTGCCAGCAGTGAACCCCCAGGTGGCCATGGCTACACCTTC
CASSEPPGGHGYTF
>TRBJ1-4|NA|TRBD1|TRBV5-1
TGCGCCAGCAGCTTACGAACAGGGGGCGGATTGGAAAAACTGTTTTTT
CASSLRTGGGLEKLFF
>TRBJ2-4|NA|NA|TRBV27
TGTGCCAGCAGTTTAAAGTGGGCCCCATTTCAAGCCAAAAACATTCAGTACTTC
CASSLKWAPFQAKNIQYF
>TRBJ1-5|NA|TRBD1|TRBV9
TGTGCCAGCAGCGTTGGGACAGGGAATAACAATCAGCCCCAGCATTTT
CASSVGTGNNNQPQHF
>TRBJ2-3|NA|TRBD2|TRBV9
TGTGCCAGCAGCGTAGCATGGGACGGGACTAGCGGGGGGGCCGGAGATACGCAGTATTTT
CASSVAWDGTSGGAGDTQYF
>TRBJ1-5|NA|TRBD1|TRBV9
TGTGCCAGCAGCGTAGCCCCGGACAGGGATCAGCCCCAGCATTTT
CASSVAPDRDQPQHF
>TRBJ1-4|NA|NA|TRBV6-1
TGTGCCAGCCGGCCCAGGGCAACTAATGAAAAACTGTTTTTT
CASRPRATNEKLFF
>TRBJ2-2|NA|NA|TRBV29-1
TGCAGCGTTCGTAGACTCGCGAACACCGGGGAGCTGTTTTTT
CSVRRLANTGELFF
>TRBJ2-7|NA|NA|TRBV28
TGTGCCAGCAGTTTATCCCCCCTCGAGCAGTACTTC
CASSLSPLEQYF
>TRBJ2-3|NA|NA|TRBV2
TGTGCCAGCAGTGACGCCGGGAGCCCGCCCACAGATACGCAGTATTTT
CASSDAGSPPTDTQYF
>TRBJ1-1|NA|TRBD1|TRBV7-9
TGTGCCAGCAGCTTAGCCGACAGGGTTAAGGCTTTCTTT
CASSLADRVKAFF
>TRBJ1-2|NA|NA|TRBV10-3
TGTGCCATCAGTGAGTCGTCAAACTATGGCTACACCTTC
CAISESSNYGYTF
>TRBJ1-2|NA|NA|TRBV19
TGTGCCAGTAATGGGGACGGAGGGTATGGCTACACCTTC
CASNGDGGYGYTF
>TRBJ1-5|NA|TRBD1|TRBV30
TGTGCCTGGAGTGGACAGGGAGATCAGCCCCAGCATTTT
CAWSGQGDQPQHF
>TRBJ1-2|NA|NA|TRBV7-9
TGTGCCAGCAGCTTAGAGGGGGACACCCACGGCTACACCTTC
CASSLEGDTHGYTF
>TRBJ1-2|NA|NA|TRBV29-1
TGCAGCGCTGGACAGAGTAACTATGGCTACACCTTC
CSAGQSNYGYTF
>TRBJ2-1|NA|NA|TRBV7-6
TGTGCCAGCAGCCTCGTTCACGACAGCTCCTACAATGAGCAGTTCTTC
CASSLVHDSSYNEQFF
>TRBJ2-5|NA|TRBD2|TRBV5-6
TGTGCCAGCAGCCGGCAATCGGGGGCGGGGGGAGAGACCCAGTACTTC
CASSRQSGAGGETQYF
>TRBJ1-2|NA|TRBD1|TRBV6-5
TGTGCCAGCAGTACCGGGACAGGGTACTATGGCTACACCTTC
CASSTGTGYYGYTF
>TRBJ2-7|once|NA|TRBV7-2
TGTGCCAGCAGCTTACGACGAGGAGGCTCCTACGAGCAGTACTTC
CASSLRRGGSYEQYF
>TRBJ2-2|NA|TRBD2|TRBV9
TGTGCCAGCACCATCGGACTAGCGGGGGGGGGCGGGGAGCTGTTTTTT
CASTIGLAGGGGELFF
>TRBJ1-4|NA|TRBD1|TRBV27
TGTGCCAGCAGTCTTCATTACCGGACAGGGCGGAGCGGAAAACTGTTTTTT
CASSLHYRTGRSGKLFF
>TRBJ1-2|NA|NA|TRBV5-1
TGCGCCAGCAGCTTGCTGCGTACGGGGGACTACACCTTC
CASSLLRTGDYTF
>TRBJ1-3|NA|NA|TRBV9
TGTGCCAGCAGCTCGTACGGCTCTGGAAACACCATATATTTT
CASSSYGSGNTIYF
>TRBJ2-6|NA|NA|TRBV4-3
TGCGCCAGCAGCCAAGAGGCGGGCTCTGGGGCCAACGTCCTGACTTTC
CASSQEAGSGANVLTF
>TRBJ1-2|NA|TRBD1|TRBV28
TGTGCCAGCAGAAAGGACAGGGTGGCGGATGGCTACACCTTC
CASRKDRVADGYTF
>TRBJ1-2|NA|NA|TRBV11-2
TGTGCCAGCAGCTACTTAGGGCGGGGCAATACCTATGGCTACACCTTC
CASSYLGRGNTYGYTF
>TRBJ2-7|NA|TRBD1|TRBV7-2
TGTGCCAGCAGCTTAGGTAGGACAGGGGCCTACGAGCAGTACTTC
CASSLGRTGAYEQYF
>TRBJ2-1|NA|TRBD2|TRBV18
TGTGCCAGCTCTCCTCGCGGGGGTGATTACAATGAGCAGTTCTTC
CASSPRGGDYNEQFF
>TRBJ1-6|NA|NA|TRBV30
TGTGCCTGGAGTGTACCCAGGGGATATTATAATTCACCCCTCCACTTT
CAWSVPRGYYNSPLHF
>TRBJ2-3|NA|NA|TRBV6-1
TGTGCCAGCTGGGGGGTCTTCCCGGCAGATACGCAGTATTTT
CASWGVFPADTQYF
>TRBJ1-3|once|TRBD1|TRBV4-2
TGTGCCAGCAGCCAAGCTAAGGGGGCTGGGGGAAACACCATATATTTT
CASSQAKGAGGNTIYF
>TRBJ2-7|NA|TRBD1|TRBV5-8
TGTGCCAGCACCTCCAGGGGGTCCTCCTCCTACGAGCAGTACTTC
CASTSRGSSSYEQYF
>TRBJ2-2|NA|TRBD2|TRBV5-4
TGTGCCAGCAGCTCCGGGACTAGCGGGGGAATGACCGGGGAGCTGTTTTTT
CASSSGTSGGMTGELFF
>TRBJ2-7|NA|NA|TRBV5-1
TGCGCCAGCACCTTGGGCTTCTACGAGCAGTACTTC
CASTLGFYEQYF
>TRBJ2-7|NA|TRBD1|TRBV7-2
TGTGCCAGCAGCATTCGACGACAGGGGAGGGAGCAGTACTTC
CASSIRRQGREQYF
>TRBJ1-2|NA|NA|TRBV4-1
TGCGCCAGCAGCCAAAGACAGGCCCCGACGGGTGGCTACACCTTC
CASSQRQAPTGGYTF
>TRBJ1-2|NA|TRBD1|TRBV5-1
TGCGCCAGCAGCTTATCCGGGACAGGGGGGTCTGGCTACACCTTC
CASSLSGTGGSGYTF
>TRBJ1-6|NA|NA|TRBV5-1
TGCGCCAGCAGCTTGGGGGGGGGCCGGGAGTCACCCCTCCACTTT
CASSLGGGRESPLHF
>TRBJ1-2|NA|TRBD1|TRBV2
TGTGCCAGCAGTGTAGAGGTACAGGGGAATGGCTACACCTTC
CASSVEVQGNGYTF
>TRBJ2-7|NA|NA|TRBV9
TGTGCCAGCAGCCCCGGGAACTACGAGCAGTACTTC
CASSPGNYEQYF
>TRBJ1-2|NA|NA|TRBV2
TGTGCCAGCAGGGCGCCCGCAGGAAGTGGCTACACCTTC
CASRAPAGSGYTF